The sequence of this T cell receptor (beta chain) was determined in a study of shared clonotypes between healthy human individuals (dated by TCRdb to 2018 to 2020). For the wider study: A couple of women and a few men aged 18 to 49 years were included in the cohort. Leukapheresis yielded between about 0.94 and 8.9 billion PBMCs per donor. Libraries were prepared and TCR repertoires were sequenced by different laboratories using diverse techniques, in order to increase sequencing depth and limit assay-specific biases. For each donor, CD4 naive and CD4 memory were each given three plates, CD8 naive was given two plates, and CD8 memory was given one plate. To estimate repertoire size and how much clonotype sharing occurs between individuals, the study deeply sequenced the blood TCR repertoires of 4 to 6 healthy adults.

This clone has just one count. It lacks a known antigen. Qualities for individual bases were not recorded, and no much larger clone is one base off. Overall study results and their limits: Naive subsets generally had larger estimated clonotype richness than memory subsets. Sampling was restricted to blood, and TCR repertoires in tissue are likely to differ from TCR repertoires in blood. Compared with non-shared clonotypes, the clonotypes found in all four sorted-subset donors had higher generation probabilities. Roughly 5% of naive CD4, approximately 3.7% of naive CD8, around 2.3% of memory CD4, and 0.4% of memory CD8 clonotypes were shared across a few donors. Pairwise subsampling indicated that sequencing depth was expected to affect the degree of clonotype sharing among donors. Because the study included a small number of donors, the genetic and exposure-history diversity represented was limited. Even with the large sequencing depth, rarefaction of the sorted-subset datasets indicated that sequencing was incomplete.

Using the deep immunoSEQ assay, TCR CDR3 regions were amplified from genomic DNA by multiplex PCR. Extracted genomic DNA from each cell subset was spread evenly across all wells of several immunoSEQ 96-well plates, with each plate serving as a replicate. For sorted subsets, each replicate PCR was loaded with 150 to 250 ng genomic DNA, equivalent to some 27,000 T cell genomes. Purified libraries were quantified with a Qubit 3.0 fluorometer, sized on a Bioanalyzer 2100, and re-quantified with the KAPA Library Quantification kit. Each immunoSEQ 96-well plate was sequenced on its own single-read 150-cycle Illumina NextSeq 550 flow cell. In the original analysis: Because the immunoSEQ output held only junctional sequences and lacked quality scores, the filtering could not match the filtering applied to full-length reads. To assign V/J genes and CDR3, sequences were annotated using PyIR, a Python wrapper for IgBLAST v1.9, with IMGT germline references. Reads were removed for weak V/J assignments (E-value above 1e-6), missing CDR3, stop codons, out-of-frame junctions, or ambiguous translated residues. V3J clonotypes were defined as sequences sharing an identical inferred V gene, J gene, and CDR3 amino acid sequence. To compute the percentage overlap between repertoires, the number of shared unique clonotypes was divided by the size of the smaller repertoire. Three approaches were used to assess repertoire richness: RTK rarefaction, the Chao1 estimator, and Recon v2.1 estimates of unobserved clonotypes. Generation probabilities were computed with OLGA for all TCRbeta clonotypes obtained by the gDNA method from a handful of donors. TCRdb obtained this table from immuneACCESS and retained in-frame rearrangements with V and J assigned. These tables miss some clones; where compared with another copy, unresolved V genes account for less than half of the shortfall, and the remainder is unexplained. V and J calls and clone size are as listed in that table; D and trimming were resolved from the DNA. The table for this sample lists about 680,000 clones; 73% of them were counted only once. Of the sample, around 1.7% is held by the ten largest clones.

The donors were healthy, HIV-negative adults with no recently reported acute infections or vaccinations. Every donor was a Caucasian adult living in Nashville, Tennessee, USA. Magnetic negative selection was used to enrich CD4+ T cells, after which naive cells were positively selected on CD45RA and the negative fraction became the memory subset. Blood was obtained by leukapheresis, after which PBMCs were separated by Ficoll-Histopaque density gradient centrifugation and cryopreserved in liquid nitrogen vapor phase. Analytical flow cytometry was used to check the purity and quantity of each magnetically sorted T cell population. Genomic DNA was isolated from each sorted fraction and quantified by UV absorbance on a Nanodrop 2000c. Including the terminal cysteine and phenylalanine, the CDR3 comprises 16 residues. The entry retains the CDR3 DNA only, 48 bases that are in frame from base 1. V gives up 1 base and J gives up 3 bases, and the segment between their germline ends measures 16 bases. In the germline V gene, CDR1 corresponds to SGHTA and CDR2 to FQGNSA.

Input material: memory CD4+ T cells sorted from blood. The label giving this sample's cell subset or site can be read as: CD45RA-negative fraction. This receptor was taken from a woman in her thirties in good health. This sequence uses TRBV7-2 and TRBJ2-7; perhaps TRBD2 is the D gene, with 7 bases matching. CDR3 sequence: CASSLVGGRGGYEQYF. The DNA reads TGTGCCAGCAGCTTAGTCGGTGGGAGGGGGGGCTACGAGCAGTACTTC.